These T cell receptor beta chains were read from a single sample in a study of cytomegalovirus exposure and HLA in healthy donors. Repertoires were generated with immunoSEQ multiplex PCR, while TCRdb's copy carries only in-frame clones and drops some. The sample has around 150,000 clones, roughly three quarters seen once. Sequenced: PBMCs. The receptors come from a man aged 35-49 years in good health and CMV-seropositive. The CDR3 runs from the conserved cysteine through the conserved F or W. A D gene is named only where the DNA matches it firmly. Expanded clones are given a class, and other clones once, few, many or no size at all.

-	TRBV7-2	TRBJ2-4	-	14	TGTGCCAGCAGCTCGGGACTAGCCAAAAACATTCAGTACTTC	CASSSGLAKNIQYF
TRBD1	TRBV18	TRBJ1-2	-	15	TGTGCCAGCTCGGAGCTCAGGACAGGGGGTTTAGGCTACACCTTC	CASSELRTGGLGYTF
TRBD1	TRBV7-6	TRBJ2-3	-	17	TGTGCCAGCATTCCCGTTCCCAGGACAGGGGAAGGAGATACGCAGTATTTT	CASIPVPRTGEGDTQYF
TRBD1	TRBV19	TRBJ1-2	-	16	TGTGCCAGTAGTATAGTCCGGGCCGGGACAGGCCAGGGCTACACCTTC	CASSIVRAGTGQGYTF
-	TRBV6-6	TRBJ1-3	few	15	TGTGCCAGCAGGAACTGGTCAGGGGCGGGAAACACCATATATTTT	CASRNWSGAGNTIYF
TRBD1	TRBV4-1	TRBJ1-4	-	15	TGCGCCAGCAGCTCCCCCCAGGGGGCCTCTGAAAAACTGTTTTTT	CASSSPQGASEKLFF
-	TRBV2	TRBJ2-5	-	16	TGTGCCAGCAGTGAAGCGCGAACCCGCCCCAAAGAGACCCAGTACTTC	CASSEARTRPKETQYF
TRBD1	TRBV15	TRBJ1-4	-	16	TGTGCCACCAGCTCGTCCAGGGGGGCAGCTAATGAAAAACTGTTTTTT	CATSSSRGAANEKLFF
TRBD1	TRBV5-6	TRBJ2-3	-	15	TGTGCCAGCAGCTCCCGGGACAGGCTCACAGATACGCAGTATTTT	CASSSRDRLTDTQYF
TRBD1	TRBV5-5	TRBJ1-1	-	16	TGTGCCAGCAGCTTGGAGGACAGGGGAATGAACACTGAAGCTTTCTTT	CASSLEDRGMNTEAFF
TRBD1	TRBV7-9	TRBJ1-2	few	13	TGTGCCAGCAGCAGGGACAGGAACTATGGCTACACCTTC	CASSRDRNYGYTF
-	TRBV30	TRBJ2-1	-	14	TGTGCCTGGAGTGTACTATTAGGGGTGGGTGAGCAGTTCTTC	CAWSVLLGVGEQFF